These 8 T cell receptor beta chains were sequenced from one sample in a study of T cells in Graves' hyperthyroidism and ophthalmopathy. Regions amplified from RNA transcripts were the TCR beta CDR3 regions. First-round RT-PCR targeting the TCR CDR3 was performed with the HTBI primer set. TCRdb itself ran the multiplex PCR reads through MiXCR, one entry per CDR3 protein. The sample yields roughly 700,000 distinct CDR3 sequences, about 18% seen once. The specimen was blood. These receptors came from a man aged 45-65 years with Graves' hyperthyroidism.

To note about this clonotype: A read error may be the cause here, since a much bigger clone is one base away. This rearrangement joins TRBV6-5 to TRBJ2-2; 10 bases line up with TRBD2. The CDR3 is 17 amino acids. Germline-derived CDR1 and CDR2 are MNHEY and SVGAGI. The CDR3 DNA reads as TGTGACAGCAGTTACAACCTAGCGGGAGTCATGACCGGGGAGCTGTTTTTT. Translated, it gives CDSSYNLAGVMTGELFF.

In this sample, this clonotype turned up many times. The genes are TRBV7-6 and TRBJ2-2, with 8 bases that match TRBD1. CDR3 length equals 15 residues. The germline V gene encodes CDR1 SGHVS and CDR2 FNYEAQ. V lost 5 bases, J lost 3 bases, and 5 bases stayed unmatched. The CDR3 DNA sequence: TGTGCCAGCAGCCCAGACAGGGGCCACACCGGGGAGCTGTTTTTT. Protein: CASSPDRGHTGELFF.

This clonotype was seen ten or more times. The J gene is TRBJ2-2, the V gene TRBV27; 8 bases fit TRBD2. With 6 bases clipped from V and 0 bases from J, the junction kept 3 bases outside the gene matches. There are 15 residues in the CDR3. CDR1 and CDR2 from the germline V gene are MNHEY and SMNVEV (reference sequence). CDR3 in DNA: TGTGCCAGCAGACCGGGACTAGCGAACACCGGGGAGCTGTTTTTT. Its translation is CASRPGLANTGELFF.

The rearrangement joins TRBV7-3 to TRBJ1-2, with D perhaps TRBD1 (5 bases). Germline assignment: CDR1 SGHTA and CDR2 FQGTGA. The CDR3 is 14 amino acids. V lost 1 base and J 4 bases, leaving 10 bases between the germline ends. The CDR3 DNA is TGTGCCAGCAGCTTAAATCCGGGGGTCTATGGCTACACCTTC. Its translation is CASSLNPGVYGYTF.

The genes are TRBV28 and TRBJ2-2; 9 bases fit TRBD2. With V trimmed by 1 base and J by 6 bases, 12 bases remained unmatched. The CDR3 has 18 amino acids. Germline CDR1 and CDR2: MDHEN and SYDVKM. CDR3 residues: CASSLSGLATKSAGELFF. The CDR3 DNA reads as TGTGCCAGCAGTTTATCAGGACTAGCGACAAAGTCCGCCGGGGAGCTGTTTTTT.

This clonotype was observed at least ten times. The chain recombines TRBV20-1 with TRBJ2-5, with a tentative D call TRBD2 (6 bases). The germline CDR1 and CDR2 sequences are DFQATT and SNEGSKA (reference sequence). The CDR3 covers 14 residues. V dropped 6 bases and J dropped 2 bases, with 16 bases sitting between them. CDR3 in DNA: TGCAGTGCCCCAGACTGGCGGGGTCAAGAGACCCAGTACTTC. Translating it yields CSAPDWRGQETQYF.

This clonotype was seen a few times. V usage is TRBV24-1 and J usage is TRBJ2-1; D could derive from TRBD1 or TRBD2 (5 bases each). Per germline, CDR1 KGHDR and CDR2 SFDVKD. The V end lost 4 bases, the J end lost 10 bases, and 22 bases lay between the germline ends. The CDR3 consists of 16 residues. This chain's CDR3 is CATSEKPGPRSREQFF. CDR3 nucleotide sequence: TGTGCCACCAGTGAAAAACCGGGACCTAGGTCTAGGGAGCAGTTCTTC.

This clonotype appeared many times. The gene calls are TRBV12-3 or TRBV12-4 and TRBJ1-1; maybe TRBD1 (5 bases). The CDR3 spans 15 residues. Trimming took off 4 bases at V and 1 base at J, with 13 bases between the two ends. Written as DNA, the CDR3 is TGTGCCAGCAGTTCACGGGGGGGGGGGAACACTGAAGCTTTCTTT. Its protein is CASSSRGGGNTEAFF.